The sequence of this TCR beta chain was determined in a study of control samples from healthy donors and cancer patients. With 3 bases removed from V and 2 bases from J, the gap between germline ends came to 9 bases. From germline, CDR1 is SGDLS and CDR2 YYNGEE. CDR3 size: 13 residues. Produced via immunoSEQ multiplex PCR; TCRdb's table is partial and in-frame only. The sample has some 95,000 clones, approximately 81% seen once. This clonotype was obtained from a woman in her 30s in good health. This chain links TRBV9 with TRBJ2-7; D assignment may be TRBD1 or TRBD2 (6 bases each). Sequenced material: blood. Written as DNA, the CDR3 is TGTGCCAGCAGCGGCGGGACAACCTACGAGCAGTACTTC. Translation: CASSGGTTYEQYF. The full variable domain, in which reference TRBV9 and TRBJ2-7 provide the parts outside the CDR3, is DSGVTQTPKHLITATGQRVTLRCSPRSGDLSVYWYQQSLDQGLQFLIQYYNGEERAKGNILERFSAQQFPDLHSELNLSSLELGDSALYFCASSGGTTYEQYFGPGTRLTVT.